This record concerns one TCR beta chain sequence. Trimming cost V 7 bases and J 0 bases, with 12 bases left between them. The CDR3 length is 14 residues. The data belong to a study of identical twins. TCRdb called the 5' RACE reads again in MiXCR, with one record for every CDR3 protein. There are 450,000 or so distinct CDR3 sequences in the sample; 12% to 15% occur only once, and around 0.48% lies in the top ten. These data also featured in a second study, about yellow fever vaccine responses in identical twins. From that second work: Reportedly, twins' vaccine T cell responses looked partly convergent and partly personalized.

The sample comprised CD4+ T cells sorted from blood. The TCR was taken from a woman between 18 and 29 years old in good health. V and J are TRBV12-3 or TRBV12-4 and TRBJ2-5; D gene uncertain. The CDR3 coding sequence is TGTGCCAGCACCCGACTGGGGAACCAAGAGACCCAGTACTTC. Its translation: CASTRLGNQETQYF.